This T cell receptor beta chain was sequenced in a study of T cell repertoires in cytomegalovirus infection. Looking at the study overall: Indications came from public TCR beta signatures; they pointed to CMV infection and to a matching HLA type.

TCRdb analysed the reads with MiXCR anew, one entry per CDR3 protein. The table shows some 300,000 distinct CDR3 sequences, with roughly a tenth occurring only once. Study-wide results and caveats: Frequencies of public TCR beta families were cumulated, and this identified carriers of CMV plus the relevant HLA. CMV-specific TCR beta clonotypes restricted by HLA-C dominated the ex vivo response.

CDR1 and CDR2 (germline): SGHRS, YFSETQ. Trimming removed 4 bases from V and 7 bases from J; junction bases left unmatched: 13. There are 15 residues in the CDR3. This clonotype came up a few times. Its target is unknown. The sequencing input was PBMCs. This clonotype originated in a human donor in good health (CMV status not recorded). Some clones in this sample may be carry-over from other donors' samples. The rearrangement joins TRBV5-1 to TRBJ1-2; 7 nucleotides agree with TRBD1. CDR3: CASSPQTGPLVGYTF. The CDR3 bases are TGCGCCAGCAGCCCCCAGACAGGGCCGTTAGTTGGCTACACCTTC.